Listed below are T cell receptor beta chains from one sample, sequenced in a study of blood T cell repertoires in COVID-19. Profiled with immunoSEQ multiplex PCR; TCRdb holds only in-frame clones, not every one. The data show some 130,000 clones, with 81% seen just once and more than 7.5% held by the top ten. What was sequenced was peripheral blood. These receptor sequences come from a woman in her sixties with active or convalescent COVID-19. The CDR3 runs from the conserved cysteine through the conserved F or W. The D gene is left open where the match is weak. The size entry is marked missing in some rows and otherwise reads once, few, many or a size class.

j_gene: TRBJ1-6; v_gene: TRBV13; d_gene: -; abundance: -; CDR3nt: TGTGCCAGCAGCTTAGTGGGCCAGGCAAGATATAATTCACCCCTCCACTTT; CDR3aa: CASSLVGQARYNSPLHF
j_gene: TRBJ1-2; v_gene: TRBV6-1; d_gene: TRBD1; abundance: once; CDR3nt: TGTGCCAGCAGTGACCAGACAGGGGACTACACCTTC; CDR3aa: CASSDQTGDYTF
j_gene: TRBJ2-1; v_gene: TRBV6-5; d_gene: TRBD2; abundance: -; CDR3nt: TGTGCCAGCAATAGCGGGAGTGGCGTAGGTGAGCAGTTCTTC; CDR3aa: CASNSGSGVGEQFF
j_gene: TRBJ1-4; v_gene: TRBV28; d_gene: -; abundance: once; CDR3nt: TGTGCCAGCAGCGACGGAGCAACTAATGAAAAACTGTTTTTT; CDR3aa: CASSDGATNEKLFF
j_gene: TRBJ2-1; v_gene: TRBV11-2; d_gene: -; abundance: -; CDR3nt: TGTGCCAGCAGCTTAGAAGTGACAGACTACAATGAGCAGTTCTTC; CDR3aa: CASSLEVTDYNEQFF
j_gene: TRBJ1-4; v_gene: TRBV24-1; d_gene: TRBD1; abundance: -; CDR3nt: TGTGCCACCAGTGATCCAGGACAGGGGGAAAAACTGTTTTTT; CDR3aa: CATSDPGQGEKLFF
j_gene: TRBJ1-4; v_gene: TRBV5-4; d_gene: -; abundance: -; CDR3nt: TGTGCCAGCAGCTTGGGTACCAGGGGCTTTGGGGAAAAACTGTTTTTT; CDR3aa: CASSLGTRGFGEKLFF
j_gene: TRBJ2-1; v_gene: TRBV3-1/TRBV3-2; d_gene: -; abundance: -; CDR3nt: TGTGCCAGCAGCCAGCGGGGTCACGGATACAATGAGCAGTTCTTC; CDR3aa: CASSQRGHGYNEQFF
j_gene: TRBJ1-5; v_gene: TRBV7-2; d_gene: -; abundance: few; CDR3nt: TGTGCCAGCAGCCCACAGGTCGGGTTATTGGATCAGCCCCAGCATTTT; CDR3aa: CASSPQVGLLDQPQHF
j_gene: TRBJ2-5; v_gene: TRBV19; d_gene: TRBD2; abundance: -; CDR3nt: TGTGCTGTGGGGCTAGCGGGAGCTCGTGAGACCCAGTACTTC; CDR3aa: CAVGLAGARETQYF
j_gene: TRBJ1-2; v_gene: TRBV5-1; d_gene: -; abundance: -; CDR3nt: TGCGCCAGCAGCTTGGACAGGACTAACTATGGCTACACCTTC; CDR3aa: CASSLDRTNYGYTF
j_gene: TRBJ2-1; v_gene: TRBV7-2; d_gene: -; abundance: -; CDR3nt: TGTGCCAGCAGCTTACCGGGGGGCAGTGAGCAGTTCTTC; CDR3aa: CASSLPGGSEQFF
j_gene: TRBJ1-5; v_gene: TRBV30; d_gene: -; abundance: -; CDR3nt: TGTGCCTGGAGTGCCGGGGGGAATCAGCCCCAGCATTTT; CDR3aa: CAWSAGGNQPQHF
j_gene: TRBJ1-2; v_gene: TRBV4-1; d_gene: -; abundance: -; CDR3nt: TGCGCCAGCAGCCAAGAAGCCCCCTATGGCTACACCTTC; CDR3aa: CASSQEAPYGYTF
j_gene: TRBJ2-3; v_gene: TRBV5-1; d_gene: TRBD2; abundance: -; CDR3nt: TGCGCCAGCAGCGCCGGACTAGCGGGCGCCCGGGATACGCAGTATTTT; CDR3aa: CASSAGLAGARDTQYF
j_gene: TRBJ2-7; v_gene: TRBV3-1/TRBV3-2; d_gene: TRBD2; abundance: -; CDR3nt: TGTGCCAGCAGCCCCACCCGATTAGCGGGAACCTACGAGCAGTACTTC; CDR3aa: CASSPTRLAGTYEQYF
j_gene: TRBJ1-1; v_gene: TRBV28; d_gene: -; abundance: -; CDR3nt: TGTGCCAGCAGTACCGCGGGGAACACTGAAGCTTTCTTT; CDR3aa: CASSTAGNTEAFF
j_gene: TRBJ2-4; v_gene: TRBV3-1/TRBV3-2; d_gene: TRBD2; abundance: -; CDR3nt: TGTGCCAGCAGCCAAGAATATGGGCGGGGGGTAGCCAAAAACATTCAGTACTTC; CDR3aa: CASSQEYGRGVAKNIQYF
j_gene: TRBJ2-3; v_gene: TRBV6-2/TRBV6-3; d_gene: TRBD2; abundance: -; CDR3nt: TGTGCCAGCAGTTCTCCCGCGGGAAGCGGGGCAGATACGCAGTATTTT; CDR3aa: CASSSPAGSGADTQYF
j_gene: TRBJ1-1; v_gene: TRBV28; d_gene: -; abundance: -; CDR3nt: TGTGCCAGCAGTTTTATGACAGGTGGGAACACTGAAGCTTTCTTT; CDR3aa: CASSFMTGGNTEAFF
j_gene: TRBJ1-3; v_gene: TRBV6-6; d_gene: -; abundance: few; CDR3nt: TGTGCCAGCAGTCAGGGGTTCTCTGGAAACACCATATATTTT; CDR3aa: CASSQGFSGNTIYF
j_gene: TRBJ2-2; v_gene: TRBV6-5; d_gene: -; abundance: -; CDR3nt: TGTGCCAGCAGGGCGAGGGCGAACACCGGGGAGCTGTTTTTT; CDR3aa: CASRARANTGELFF
j_gene: TRBJ1-1; v_gene: TRBV5-4; d_gene: TRBD1; abundance: -; CDR3nt: TGTGCCAGCAGCCTGGGACAGGGGGCGGGGAGGACTGAAGCTTTCTTT; CDR3aa: CASSLGQGAGRTEAFF
j_gene: TRBJ1-2; v_gene: TRBV30; d_gene: -; abundance: -; CDR3nt: TGTGCCTGGGAGGTTGAGGGAGGTGGCTACACCTTC; CDR3aa: CAWEVEGGGYTF
j_gene: TRBJ2-7; v_gene: TRBV7-2; d_gene: TRBD1; abundance: -; CDR3nt: TGTGCCAGCAGCCCGACAGGGGTCCCCCACGAGCAGTACTTC; CDR3aa: CASSPTGVPHEQYF
j_gene: TRBJ1-5; v_gene: TRBV6-1; d_gene: TRBD1; abundance: -; CDR3nt: TGTGCCAGCAGTGAACAGGGGGCTTCCAATCAGCCCCAGCATTTT; CDR3aa: CASSEQGASNQPQHF
j_gene: TRBJ1-2; v_gene: TRBV28; d_gene: -; abundance: -; CDR3nt: TGTGCCAGCAGTTTAAAGGGCGGGGGCTACTATGGCTACACCTTC; CDR3aa: CASSLKGGGYYGYTF
j_gene: TRBJ2-3; v_gene: TRBV2; d_gene: -; abundance: -; CDR3nt: TGTGCCAGCAGTGAAAGGGCGGGGAAAGAAACAGATACGCAGTATTTT; CDR3aa: CASSERAGKETDTQYF
j_gene: TRBJ2-5; v_gene: TRBV6-2/TRBV6-3; d_gene: -; abundance: -; CDR3nt: TGTGCCAGCAGTTACAGGGGTGGCTCCTTGGGGACCCAGTACTTC; CDR3aa: CASSYRGGSLGTQYF
j_gene: TRBJ2-2; v_gene: TRBV7-2; d_gene: TRBD2; abundance: -; CDR3nt: TGTGCCAGCAGCTTCGACCTGTGGACTAGCAACACCGGGGAGCTGTTTTTT; CDR3aa: CASSFDLWTSNTGELFF
j_gene: TRBJ1-3; v_gene: TRBV10-3; d_gene: TRBD1; abundance: -; CDR3nt: TGTGCCATCAGTGACTCAGGACAGGCTGGAAACACCATATATTTT; CDR3aa: CAISDSGQAGNTIYF
j_gene: TRBJ2-1; v_gene: TRBV7-8; d_gene: TRBD2; abundance: -; CDR3nt: TGTGCCAGCAGCTCTGACAGTCTAGCGGGGGTGGGTGAGCAGTTCTTC; CDR3aa: CASSSDSLAGVGEQFF
j_gene: TRBJ2-2; v_gene: TRBV30; d_gene: TRBD2; abundance: -; CDR3nt: TGTGCCTGGACACAGCGGGGGGACACCGGGGAGCTGTTTTTT; CDR3aa: CAWTQRGDTGELFF
j_gene: TRBJ2-1; v_gene: TRBV30; d_gene: TRBD2; abundance: -; CDR3nt: TGTGCCTGGAAGCTAGGACTAGCGGGACACAATGAGCAGTTCTTC; CDR3aa: CAWKLGLAGHNEQFF
j_gene: TRBJ2-5; v_gene: TRBV5-4; d_gene: TRBD2; abundance: -; CDR3nt: TGTGCCAGCAGCTCCGGACTAGCGGGAGTGGAGGAGACCCAGTACTTC; CDR3aa: CASSSGLAGVEETQYF
j_gene: TRBJ2-2; v_gene: TRBV29-1; d_gene: TRBD2; abundance: -; CDR3nt: TGCAGCGCCGAAGGACTAGCGGGAGTCACCGGGGAGCTGTTTTTT; CDR3aa: CSAEGLAGVTGELFF
j_gene: TRBJ2-3; v_gene: TRBV4-3; d_gene: TRBD1; abundance: -; CDR3nt: TGCGCCAGCAGCCAAGAGGGGACAGGGCCAGATACGCAGTATTTT; CDR3aa: CASSQEGTGPDTQYF
j_gene: TRBJ1-3; v_gene: TRBV9; d_gene: -; abundance: -; CDR3nt: TGTGCCAGCAGCTCGAGACAGTTCTCTGGAAACACCATATATTTT; CDR3aa: CASSSRQFSGNTIYF
j_gene: TRBJ2-3; v_gene: TRBV3-1/TRBV3-2; d_gene: -; abundance: -; CDR3nt: TGTGCCAGCAGCCAAGTTCGAGGGTCAGATACGCAGTATTTT; CDR3aa: CASSQVRGSDTQYF
j_gene: TRBJ2-5; v_gene: TRBV2; d_gene: -; abundance: -; CDR3nt: TGTGCCAGCAGTGGGCACAGGATGTACCAAGAGACCCAGTACTTC; CDR3aa: CASSGHRMYQETQYF
j_gene: TRBJ2-2; v_gene: TRBV7-3; d_gene: TRBD2; abundance: -; CDR3nt: TGTGCCAGCAGCCCCGGACTAGCGGCGAACACCGGGGAGCTGTTTTTT; CDR3aa: CASSPGLAANTGELFF
j_gene: TRBJ2-3; v_gene: TRBV9; d_gene: -; abundance: -; CDR3nt: TGTGCCAGCAGCGTAGAACTAGAAGTGGATACGCAGTATTTT; CDR3aa: CASSVELEVDTQYF
j_gene: TRBJ1-1; v_gene: TRBV9; d_gene: TRBD1; abundance: -; CDR3nt: TGTGCCAGCAGCGACCCCCAAATTTCGGGACGACAGGGAATGAACACTGAAGCTTTCTTT; CDR3aa: CASSDPQISGRQGMNTEAFF
j_gene: TRBJ2-1; v_gene: TRBV5-4; d_gene: -; abundance: -; CDR3nt: TGTGCCAGCAGCCACGAGGGGGGGCTTCACAATGAGCAGTTCTTC; CDR3aa: CASSHEGGLHNEQFF
j_gene: TRBJ2-2; v_gene: TRBV2; d_gene: -; abundance: -; CDR3nt: TGTGCCAGCAGCGGACCGGGGACCGGGGAGCTGTTTTTT; CDR3aa: CASSGPGTGELFF
j_gene: TRBJ2-1; v_gene: TRBV28; d_gene: TRBD2; abundance: medium-sized; CDR3nt: TGTGCCAGCAGGTTTCCATCCTGGGAGCGTCGGGGGGTGGGGCGGGAGAACAATGAGCAGTTCTTC; CDR3aa: CASRFPSWERRGVGRENNEQFF
j_gene: TRBJ1-2; v_gene: TRBV30; d_gene: -; abundance: -; CDR3nt: TGTGCCTGGAGTGTACAGGGTCATGGCTACACCTTC; CDR3aa: CAWSVQGHGYTF
j_gene: TRBJ2-1; v_gene: TRBV6-6; d_gene: -; abundance: -; CDR3nt: TGTGCCAGCAGTTACCCGTACGCGGGACGGGACCATGAGCAGTTCTTC; CDR3aa: CASSYPYAGRDHEQFF
j_gene: TRBJ2-5; v_gene: TRBV7-2; d_gene: TRBD2; abundance: -; CDR3nt: TGTGCCAGCAGCTGGGGGGGAGGCGGGGTAACGGAGACCCAGTACTTC; CDR3aa: CASSWGGGGVTETQYF
j_gene: TRBJ2-3; v_gene: TRBV3-1/TRBV3-2; d_gene: -; abundance: -; CDR3nt: TGTGCCAGCAGCCAAGATTTAGCGGCGAGCACAGATACGCAGTATTTT; CDR3aa: CASSQDLAASTDTQYF
j_gene: TRBJ2-3; v_gene: TRBV27; d_gene: -; abundance: -; CDR3nt: TGTGCCAGCAGTTTAAGGGGCGGAGCCACTAGCACAGATACGCAGTATTTT; CDR3aa: CASSLRGGATSTDTQYF
j_gene: TRBJ2-5; v_gene: TRBV14; d_gene: -; abundance: -; CDR3nt: TGTGCCAGCAGCCAAGAGAAGGGAGCGTTTGGAGAGACCCAGTACTTC; CDR3aa: CASSQEKGAFGETQYF
j_gene: TRBJ2-7; v_gene: TRBV6-5; d_gene: -; abundance: -; CDR3nt: TGTGCCAGCAGCCCCGACGGACAGAGCTACGAGCAGTACTTC; CDR3aa: CASSPDGQSYEQYF
j_gene: TRBJ2-2; v_gene: TRBV28; d_gene: TRBD1; abundance: -; CDR3nt: TGTGCCAGCAGGCCAGGGGGCTCGGTCGGGGAGCTGTTTTTT; CDR3aa: CASRPGGSVGELFF
j_gene: TRBJ1-5; v_gene: TRBV25-1; d_gene: -; abundance: -; CDR3nt: TGTGCCAGCAGAAGCAAAGGGACACACGACACCTACTATCAGCCCCAGCATTTT; CDR3aa: CASRSKGTHDTYYQPQHF
j_gene: TRBJ2-3; v_gene: TRBV5-1; d_gene: TRBD2; abundance: -; CDR3nt: TGCGCCAGCAGCTTGGAAGCGGGGTTGACAGATACGCAGTATTTT; CDR3aa: CASSLEAGLTDTQYF
j_gene: TRBJ1-5; v_gene: TRBV28; d_gene: -; abundance: -; CDR3nt: TGTGCCAGCAGTTTATACCCAGATCAGCCCCAGCATTTT; CDR3aa: CASSLYPDQPQHF
j_gene: TRBJ2-5; v_gene: TRBV19; d_gene: -; abundance: -; CDR3nt: TGTGCCAGTAGCCTAGCTGAGGGAGGTGAGACCCAGTACTTC; CDR3aa: CASSLAEGGETQYF
j_gene: TRBJ2-2; v_gene: TRBV7-9; d_gene: TRBD2; abundance: -; CDR3nt: TGTGCCAGCAGCCCTAGGAGCGGGAGGACCGGGGAGCTGTTTTTT; CDR3aa: CASSPRSGRTGELFF